The sequence of this TCR beta chain was determined in a study of control samples from healthy donors and cancer patients. The table came from immunoSEQ multiplex PCR; TCRdb's copy has only in-frame clones and leaves some out. Here the sample spans some 130,000 clones, roughly 91% being singletons. Germline CDR1 reads SGHTA; CDR2 reads FQGNSA. The ends were cut back, 2 bases at V and 0 bases at J, with 6 bases in the middle. The CDR3 runs 14 residues. Material: PBMCs. The sequence derives from a man aged 50 to 60 with head and neck cancer. J is TRBJ2-3 and V is TRBV7-2; D gene ambiguous. CDR3 residues: CASSLQSSTDTQYF. The CDR3 nucleotides read TGTGCCAGCAGCTTACAATCTAGCACAGATACGCAGTATTTT.